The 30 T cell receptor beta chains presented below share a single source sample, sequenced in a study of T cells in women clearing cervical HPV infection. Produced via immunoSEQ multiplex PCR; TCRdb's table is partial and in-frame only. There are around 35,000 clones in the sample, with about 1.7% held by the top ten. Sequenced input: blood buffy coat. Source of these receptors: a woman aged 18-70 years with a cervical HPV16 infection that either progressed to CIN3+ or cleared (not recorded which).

CDR3 region: CSARLAGGPPDTQYF. The covered CDR3 bases are TGCAGTGCTAGACTAGCGGGGGGGCCTCCAGATACG. The V and J genes are TRBV20-1 and TRBJ2-3, with 12 nucleotides matching TRBD2. The read ends 3 residues shy of where the CDR3 ends; the end is completed using the germline J gene. V was clipped by 2 bases and J by 4 bases; unmatched bases: 4. Germline values: CDR1 DFQATT, CDR2 SNEGSKA (reference sequence). The CDR3 contains 15 residues.

The covered CDR3 bases are TGCGCCAGCAGCCAAGTTGGGGGCAAACAGGGGACTGAA. Translation: CASSQVGGKQGTE. The CDR3 in its entirety is CASSQVGGKQGTEAFF. The genes are TRBV4-1 and TRBJ1-1; TRBD1 agrees at 7 bases. The CDR3 is cut off 3 residues early in the read; its end comes from the germline J gene. CDR3 length equals 16 residues. Germline V gives CDR1 MGHRA, CDR2 YSYEKL. The junction had 10 bases not matched to a gene; V was cut back by 1 base and J by 5 bases.

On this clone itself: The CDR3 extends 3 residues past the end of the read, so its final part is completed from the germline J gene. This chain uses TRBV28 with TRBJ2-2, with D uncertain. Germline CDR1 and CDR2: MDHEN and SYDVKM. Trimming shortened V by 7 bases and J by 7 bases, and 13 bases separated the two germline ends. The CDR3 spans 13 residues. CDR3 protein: CASINTVVGELFF. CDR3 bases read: TGTGCCAGCATCAACACAGTGGTCGGGGAG. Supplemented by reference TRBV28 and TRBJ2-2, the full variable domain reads DVKVTQSSRYLVKRTGEKVFLECVQDMDHENMFWYRQDPGLGLRLIYFSYDVKMKEKGDIPEGYSVSREKKERFSLILESASTNQTSMYLCASINTVVGELFFGEGSRLTVL.

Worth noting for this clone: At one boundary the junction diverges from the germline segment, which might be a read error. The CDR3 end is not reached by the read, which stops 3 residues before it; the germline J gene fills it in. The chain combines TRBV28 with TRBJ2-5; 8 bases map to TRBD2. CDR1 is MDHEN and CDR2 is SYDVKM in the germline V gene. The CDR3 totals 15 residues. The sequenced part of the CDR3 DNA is TGTGCCAGCAGTTTCGGGGGGGCCAAGGAAGATACC. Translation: CASSFGGAKEDT. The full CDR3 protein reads CASSFGGAKEDTQYF.

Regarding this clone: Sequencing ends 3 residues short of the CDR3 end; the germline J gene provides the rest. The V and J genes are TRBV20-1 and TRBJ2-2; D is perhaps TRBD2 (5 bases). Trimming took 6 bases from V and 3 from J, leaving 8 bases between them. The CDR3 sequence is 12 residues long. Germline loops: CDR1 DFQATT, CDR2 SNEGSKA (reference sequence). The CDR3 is CSAMDYTGELFF. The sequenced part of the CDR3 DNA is TGCAGTGCAATGGACTACACCGGGGAG.

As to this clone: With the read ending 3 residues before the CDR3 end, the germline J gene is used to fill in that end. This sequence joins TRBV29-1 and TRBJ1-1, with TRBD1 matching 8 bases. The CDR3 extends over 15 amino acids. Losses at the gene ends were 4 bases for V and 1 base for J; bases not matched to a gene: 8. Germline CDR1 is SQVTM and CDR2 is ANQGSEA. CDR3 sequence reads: CSVVGQGIPNTEAFF. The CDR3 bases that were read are TGCAGCGTTGTCGGACAGGGAATACCGAACACTGAA.

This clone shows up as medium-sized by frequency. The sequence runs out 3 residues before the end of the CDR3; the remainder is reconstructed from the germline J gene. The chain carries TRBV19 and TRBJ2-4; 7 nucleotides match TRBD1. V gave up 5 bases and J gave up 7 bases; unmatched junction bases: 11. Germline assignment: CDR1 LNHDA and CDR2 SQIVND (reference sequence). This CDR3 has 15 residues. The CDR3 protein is CASSSWDSPGNIQYF. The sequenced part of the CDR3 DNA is TGTGCCAGTAGTTCCTGGGACAGCCCAGGCAACATT.

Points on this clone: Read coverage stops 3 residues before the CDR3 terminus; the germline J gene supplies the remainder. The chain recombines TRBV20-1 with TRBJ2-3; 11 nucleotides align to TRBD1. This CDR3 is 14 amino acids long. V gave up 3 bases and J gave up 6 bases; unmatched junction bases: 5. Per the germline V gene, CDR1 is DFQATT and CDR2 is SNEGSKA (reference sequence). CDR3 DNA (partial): TGCAGTGCTAGCGGGGACAGGGGGTTGGATACG. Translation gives CSASGDRGLDT. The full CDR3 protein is CSASGDRGLDTQYF.

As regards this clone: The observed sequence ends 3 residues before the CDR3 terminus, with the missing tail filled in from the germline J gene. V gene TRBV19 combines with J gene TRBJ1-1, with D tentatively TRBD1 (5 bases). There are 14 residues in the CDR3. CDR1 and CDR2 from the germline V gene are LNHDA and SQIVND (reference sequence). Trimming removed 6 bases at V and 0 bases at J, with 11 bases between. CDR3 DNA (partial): TGTGCCAGTAGGCCGCAGGGCATGAACACTGAA. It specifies CASRPQGMNTE. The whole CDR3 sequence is CASRPQGMNTEAFF.

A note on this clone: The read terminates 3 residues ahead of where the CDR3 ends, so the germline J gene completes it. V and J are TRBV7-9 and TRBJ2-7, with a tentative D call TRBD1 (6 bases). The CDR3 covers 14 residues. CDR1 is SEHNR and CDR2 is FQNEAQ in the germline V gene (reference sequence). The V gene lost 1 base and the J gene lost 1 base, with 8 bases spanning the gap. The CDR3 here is CASSLGDTSYEQYF. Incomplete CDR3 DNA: TGTGCCAGCAGCTTAGGGGACACTTCCTACGAG. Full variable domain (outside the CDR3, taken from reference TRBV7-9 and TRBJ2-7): DTGVSQNPRHKITKRGQNVTFRCDPISEHNRLYWYRQTLGQGPEFLTYFQNEAQLEKSRLLSDRFSAERPKGSFSTLEIQRTEQGDSAMYLCASSLGDTSYEQYFGPGTRLTVT.

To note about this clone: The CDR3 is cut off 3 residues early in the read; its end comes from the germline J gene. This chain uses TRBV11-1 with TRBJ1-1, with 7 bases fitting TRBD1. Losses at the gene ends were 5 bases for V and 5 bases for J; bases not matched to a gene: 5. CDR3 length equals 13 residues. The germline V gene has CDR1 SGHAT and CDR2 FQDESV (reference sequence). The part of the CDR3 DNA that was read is TGTGCCAGCAGCCCAGGGGGGTGGACTGAA. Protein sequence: CASSPGGWTE. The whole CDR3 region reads CASSPGGWTEAFF.

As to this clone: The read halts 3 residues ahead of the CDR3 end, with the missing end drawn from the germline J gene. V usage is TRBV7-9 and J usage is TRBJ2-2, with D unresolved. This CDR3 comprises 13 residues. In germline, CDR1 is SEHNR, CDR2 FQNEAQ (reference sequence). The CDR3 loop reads CASSLDWANVLFF. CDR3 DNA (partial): TGTGCCAGCAGCCTTGATTGGGCCAACGTG.

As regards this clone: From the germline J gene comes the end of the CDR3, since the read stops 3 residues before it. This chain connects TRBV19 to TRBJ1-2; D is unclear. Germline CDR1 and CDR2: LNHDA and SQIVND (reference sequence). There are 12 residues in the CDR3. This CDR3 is CASSINTDTYTF. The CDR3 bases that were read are TGTGCCAGTAGTATCAACACAGATACC.

CDR3 DNA, as far as it was read: TGTGCCAGCCGCGAAGGGGGCGCGGGGTACAATGAG. Protein sequence: CASREGGAGYNE. Given in full, the CDR3 is CASREGGAGYNEQFF. The chain uses TRBV6-1 and TRBJ2-1; D may be TRBD1 (7 bases). The read ends 3 residues early relative to the CDR3; the germline J gene fills the gap. V was cut by 8 bases and J by 4 bases, with 18 bases left in between. Germline loops: CDR1 MNHNS, CDR2 SASEGT. The CDR3 runs to 15 residues.

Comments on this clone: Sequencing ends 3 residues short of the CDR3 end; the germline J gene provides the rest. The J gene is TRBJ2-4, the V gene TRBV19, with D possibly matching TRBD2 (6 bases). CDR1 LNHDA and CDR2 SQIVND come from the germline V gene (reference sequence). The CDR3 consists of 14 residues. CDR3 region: CASSIKTVDYGQYF. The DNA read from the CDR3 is TGTGCCAGTAGTATCAAGACGGTGGACTATGGT.

The CDR3 sequence: CASKKIWDSENYGYTF. The covered CDR3 bases are TGTGCCAGTAAGAAAATTTGGGACAGCGAAAACTATGGC. The chain has TRBV19 and TRBJ1-2; TRBD1 matches at 7 bases. The read finishes 3 residues shy of the CDR3 end, and the germline J gene is used to complete it. V lost 7 bases, J lost 2 bases, and 13 bases stayed unmatched. Per the germline V gene, CDR1 is LNHDA and CDR2 is SQIVND (reference sequence). CDR3 length: 16 amino acids.

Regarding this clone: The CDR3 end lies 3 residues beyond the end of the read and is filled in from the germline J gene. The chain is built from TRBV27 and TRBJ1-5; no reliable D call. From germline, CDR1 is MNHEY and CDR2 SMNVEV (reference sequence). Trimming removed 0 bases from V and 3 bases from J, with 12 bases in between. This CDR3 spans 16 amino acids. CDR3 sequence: CASSLSSSEHNQPQHF. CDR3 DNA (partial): TGTGCCAGCAGTTTATCGTCCTCCGAGCACAATCAGCCC.

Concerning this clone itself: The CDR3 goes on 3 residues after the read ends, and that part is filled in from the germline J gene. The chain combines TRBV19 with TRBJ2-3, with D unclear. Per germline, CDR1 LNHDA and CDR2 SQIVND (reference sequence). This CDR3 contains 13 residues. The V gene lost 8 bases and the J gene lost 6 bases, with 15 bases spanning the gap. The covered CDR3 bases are TGTGCCAGTTCATTTACCCACTCCGATACG. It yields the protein CASSFTHSDT. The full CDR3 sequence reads CASSFTHSDTQYF.

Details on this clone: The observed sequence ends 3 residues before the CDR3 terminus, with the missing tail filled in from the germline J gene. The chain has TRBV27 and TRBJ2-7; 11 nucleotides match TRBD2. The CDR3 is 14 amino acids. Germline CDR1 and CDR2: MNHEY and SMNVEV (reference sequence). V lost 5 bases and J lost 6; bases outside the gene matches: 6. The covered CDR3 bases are TGTGCCAGCAGTACCCTTACTAGCGGGGGCGAG. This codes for CASSTLTSGGE. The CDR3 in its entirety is CASSTLTSGGEQYF.

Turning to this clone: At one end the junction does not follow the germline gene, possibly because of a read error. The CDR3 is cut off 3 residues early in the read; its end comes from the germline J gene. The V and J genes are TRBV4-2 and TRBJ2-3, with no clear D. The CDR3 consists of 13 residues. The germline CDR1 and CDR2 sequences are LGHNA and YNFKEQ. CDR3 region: CASSQFPGDTQYF. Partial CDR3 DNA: TGCGCCAGCAGCCAGTTTCCGGGAGATACG.

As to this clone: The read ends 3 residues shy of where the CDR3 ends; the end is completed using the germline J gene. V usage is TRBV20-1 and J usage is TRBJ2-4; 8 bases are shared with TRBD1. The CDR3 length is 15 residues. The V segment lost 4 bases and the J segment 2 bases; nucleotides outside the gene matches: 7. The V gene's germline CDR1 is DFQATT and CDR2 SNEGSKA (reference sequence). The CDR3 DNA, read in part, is TGCAGTGCTAAGCCGGGACAGGTGACCAAAAACATT. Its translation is CSAKPGQVTKNI. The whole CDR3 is CSAKPGQVTKNIQYF.

CDR3 DNA, as far as it was read: TGTGCCAGCAGTGAAGCGAGGGACAGGGCTCCTGGC. It yields the protein CASSEARDRAPG. The complete CDR3 sequence is CASSEARDRAPGYTF. The chain has TRBV2 and TRBJ1-2, with 9 bases identical to TRBD1. The read ends 3 residues early relative to the CDR3; the germline J gene fills the gap. Germline V gene data show CDR1 as SNHLY and CDR2 as FYNNEI. The CDR3 is 15 amino acids. J was trimmed by 7 bases and V by 0 bases; bases with no gene match: 6.

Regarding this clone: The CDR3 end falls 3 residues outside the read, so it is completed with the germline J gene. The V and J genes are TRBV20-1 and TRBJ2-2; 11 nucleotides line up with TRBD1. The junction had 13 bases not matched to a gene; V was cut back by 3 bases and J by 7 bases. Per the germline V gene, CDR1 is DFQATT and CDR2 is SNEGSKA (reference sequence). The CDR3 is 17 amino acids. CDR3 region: CSARAIGQGALVGELFF. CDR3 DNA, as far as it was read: TGCAGTGCTAGGGCTATTGGACAGGGGGCTTTGGTCGGGGAG.

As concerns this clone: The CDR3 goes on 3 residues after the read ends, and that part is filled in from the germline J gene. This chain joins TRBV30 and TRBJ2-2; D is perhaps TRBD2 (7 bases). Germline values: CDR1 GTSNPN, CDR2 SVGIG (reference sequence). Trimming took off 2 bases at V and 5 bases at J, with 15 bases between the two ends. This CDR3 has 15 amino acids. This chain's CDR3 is CAWSWGGAETGELFF. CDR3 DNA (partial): TGTGCCTGGAGTTGGGGGGGGGCCGAAACCGGGGAG. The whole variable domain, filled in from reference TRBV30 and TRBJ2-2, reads SQTIHQWPATLVQPVGSPLSLECTVEGTSNPNLYWYRQAAGRGLQLLFYSVGIGQISSEVPQNLSASRPQDRQFILSSKKLLLSDSGFYLCAWSWGGAETGELFFGEGSRLTVL.

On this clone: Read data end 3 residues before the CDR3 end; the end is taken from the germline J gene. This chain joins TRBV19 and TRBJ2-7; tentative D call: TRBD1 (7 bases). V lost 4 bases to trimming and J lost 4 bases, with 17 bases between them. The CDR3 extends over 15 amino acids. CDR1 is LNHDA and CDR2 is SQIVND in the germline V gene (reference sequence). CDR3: CASSRSGGIAYEQYF. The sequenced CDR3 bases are TGTGCCAGTAGTAGGTCAGGGGGGATCGCGTACGAG. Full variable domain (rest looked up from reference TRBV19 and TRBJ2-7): DGGITQSPKYLFRKEGQNVTLSCEQNLNHDAMYWYRQDPGQGLRLIYYSQIVNDFQKGDIAEGYSVSREKKESFPLTVTSAQKNPTAFYLCASSRSGGIAYEQYFGPGTRLTVT.

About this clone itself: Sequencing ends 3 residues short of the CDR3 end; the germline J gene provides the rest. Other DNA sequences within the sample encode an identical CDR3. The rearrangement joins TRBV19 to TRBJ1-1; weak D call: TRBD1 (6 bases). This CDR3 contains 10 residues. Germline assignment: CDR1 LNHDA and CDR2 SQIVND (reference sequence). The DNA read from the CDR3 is TGTGCCAGTAGCCAGGGGCCC. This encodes CASSQGP. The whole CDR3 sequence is CASSQGPAFF.

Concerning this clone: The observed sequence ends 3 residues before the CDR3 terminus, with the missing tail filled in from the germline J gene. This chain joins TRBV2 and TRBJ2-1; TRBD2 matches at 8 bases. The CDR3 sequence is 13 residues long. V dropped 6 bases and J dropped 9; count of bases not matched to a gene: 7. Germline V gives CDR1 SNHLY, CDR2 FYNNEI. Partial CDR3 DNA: TGTGCCAGCAGGAGACTAGCGTTGCTTGAG. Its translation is CASRRLALLE. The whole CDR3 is CASRRLALLEQFF.

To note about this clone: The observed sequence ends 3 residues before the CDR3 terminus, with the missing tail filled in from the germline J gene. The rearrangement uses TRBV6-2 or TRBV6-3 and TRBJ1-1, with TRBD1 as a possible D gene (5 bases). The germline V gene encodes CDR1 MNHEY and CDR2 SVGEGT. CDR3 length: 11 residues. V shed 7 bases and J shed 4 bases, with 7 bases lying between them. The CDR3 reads CASTQGTEAFF. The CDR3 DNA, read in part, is TGTGCCAGCACCCAGGGCACTGAA.

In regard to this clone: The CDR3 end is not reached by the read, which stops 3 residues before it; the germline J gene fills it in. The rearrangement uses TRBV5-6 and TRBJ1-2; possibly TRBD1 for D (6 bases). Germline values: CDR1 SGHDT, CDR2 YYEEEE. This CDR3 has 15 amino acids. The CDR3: CASSFAGGQADTYTF. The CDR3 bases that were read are TGTGCCAGCAGCTTCGCGGGGGGGCAAGCAGATACC.

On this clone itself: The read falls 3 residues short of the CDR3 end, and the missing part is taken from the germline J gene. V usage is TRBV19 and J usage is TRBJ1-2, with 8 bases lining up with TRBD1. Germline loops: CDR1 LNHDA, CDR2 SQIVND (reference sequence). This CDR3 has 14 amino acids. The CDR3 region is CASGPGQVRDDYTF. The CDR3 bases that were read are TGTGCCAGTGGGCCGGGACAGGTGAGGGATGAC. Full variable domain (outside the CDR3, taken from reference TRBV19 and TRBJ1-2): DGGITQSPKYLFRKEGQNVTLSCEQNLNHDAMYWYRQDPGQGLRLIYYSQIVNDFQKGDIAEGYSVSREKKESFPLTVTSAQKNPTAFYLCASGPGQVRDDYTFGSGTRLTVV.